This T cell receptor beta chain stems from a study of identical twins. In this sample, this clonotype turned up many times. Its antigen is not identified. Unique molecular identifiers were in the cDNA, with template-switch universal primer binding. TCRdb analysed the 5' RACE reads with MiXCR anew, one entry per CDR3 protein. The table records under 300,000 distinct CDR3 sequences, 11% to 15% of them present only once. Trimming removed 0 bases from V and 6 bases from J, with 16 bases in between. Germline assignment: CDR1 SGDLS and CDR2 YYNGEE. The CDR3 is made up of 16 amino acids. Findings and limits, study-wide: It was cross-sectional statistical analysis, not following the same donors, that the conclusions relied on.

The chain has TRBV9 and TRBJ2-1, with D perhaps matching TRBD2 (7 bases). Sequences were obtained from memory (CD45RO+) T cells sorted from blood. This sequence was found in a young woman in good health. In nucleotides, the CDR3 is TGTGCCAGCAGCGTAGAATCCAGCGGGACATCCAATGAGCAGTTCTTC. Translated: CASSVESSGTSNEQFF.